A single sample is the source of the 12 T cell receptor beta chains below, sequenced in a study of response to subunit inactivated influenza vaccine. TCRdb recomputed calls from the RT-PCR reads with MiXCR, one row per CDR3 protein. Here the sample spans some 800,000 distinct CDR3 sequences, approximately 21% being singletons. The input for sequencing was PBMCs from blood, taken more than 4 days after vaccination. The receptors here all came from a man aged 45-65 years who received an inactivated influenza vaccine.

This clonotype was seen a few times. The CDR3 spells CASGPGTAKNIQYF. Here the CDR3 DNA reads TGTGCCAGCGGACCCGGGACAGCGAAAAACATTCAGTACTTC. The chain has TRBV7-2 and TRBJ2-4; 7 positions agree with TRBD1. Germline V gene sequence: CDR1 SGHTA, CDR2 FQGNSA. The CDR3 totals 14 residues. The V gene end was trimmed by 8 bases and the J gene end by 4 bases; junction bases not matched to a gene: 8.

The chain is built from TRBV12-3 or TRBV12-4 and TRBJ2-3; 7 bases line up with TRBD2. The CDR3 runs 15 residues. After removal of 5 bases from V and 2 bases from J, the junction contained 7 bases not matched to a gene. The CDR3 reads CASSTAGTNTDTQYF. In DNA, the CDR3 is TGTGCCAGCAGTACTGCCGGGACTAACACAGATACGCAGTATTTT.

The chain couples TRBV5-1 to TRBJ1-1; D is unresolved. Germline V gene data show CDR1 as SGHRS and CDR2 as YFSETQ. V dropped 4 bases and J dropped 4 bases, with 8 bases sitting between them. The CDR3 spans 12 residues. Written as DNA, the CDR3 is TGCGCCAGCAGCAAGTACGGCACTGAAGCTTTCTTT. Translation: CASSKYGTEAFF.

This chain connects TRBV20-1 to TRBJ1-2; 7 nucleotides align to TRBD1. Germline V CDR1 and CDR2: DFQATT, SNEGSKA (reference sequence). The CDR3 totals 16 residues. V lost 2 bases to trimming and J lost 2 bases; unmatched junction nucleotides: 11. Here the CDR3 DNA reads TGCAGTGCTAGAAGGAGGAAGCAGGGGGACAACTATGGCTACACCTTC. This gives the protein CSARRRKQGDNYGYTF.

This clonotype was seen only a few times. The chain uses TRBV27 and TRBJ2-3; a possible D gene is TRBD1 (6 bases). Germline V gene lookup returns CDR1 MNHEY and CDR2 SMNVEV (reference sequence). CDR3 length equals 15 residues. The ends were cut back, 5 bases at V and 2 bases at J, with 14 bases in the middle. CDR3 loop: CASSPQRGYTDTQYF. In DNA, the CDR3 is TGTGCCAGCAGTCCTCAAAGGGGGTACACAGATACGCAGTATTTT.

In this sample, this clonotype turned up a few times. CDR3 DNA sequence: TGCGCCAGCACCAGAACCTTGACAGGGGCCTTTGATCGGAGCTCCTACAATGAGCAGTTCTTC. Encoded protein: CASTRTLTGAFDRSSYNEQFF. The rearrangement uses TRBV4-1 and TRBJ2-1; TRBD1 matches at 8 bases. Germline trimming cut 7 bases from V and 0 bases from J; bases unmatched to any gene: 23. This CDR3 is built from 21 residues. The V gene's germline CDR1 is MGHRA and CDR2 YSYEKL.

In this sample, this clonotype turned up a few times. The CDR3 DNA follows: TGCAGTGCTAGAGAGCCCGGCTATAGCAATCAGCCCCAGCATTTT. It is translated as CSAREPGYSNQPQHF. This sequence joins TRBV20-1 and TRBJ1-5; D remains ambiguous. Germline-derived CDR1 and CDR2 are DFQATT and SNEGSKA (reference sequence). The CDR3 contains 15 residues. Trimming removed 0 bases from V and 0 bases from J, with 9 bases in between.

In its sample, this clonotype was seen a few times. V and J are TRBV5-6 and TRBJ2-2, with TRBD1 matching over 8 bases. CDR1 and CDR2 from the germline V gene are SGHDT and YYEEEE. CDR3 size: 16 residues. V shed 0 bases and J 7 bases; nucleotides not matched to a gene: 8. CDR3 protein: CASSLAQTGVGGELFF. The CDR3 DNA reads TGTGCCAGCAGCTTGGCCCAGACAGGGGTTGGCGGGGAGCTGTTTTTT.

This clonotype was seen a few times. The rearrangement links TRBV6-5 to TRBJ2-5; D gene ambiguous. In germline, CDR1 is MNHEY, CDR2 SVGAGI. This CDR3 contains 14 residues. V was cut by 0 bases and J by 3 bases, with 8 bases left in between. CDR3 in DNA: TGTGCCAGCAGTTACTCTTGGGTGGAAGAGACCCAGTACTTC. Translation gives CASSYSWVEETQYF.

J is TRBJ2-5 and V is TRBV11-2, with 12 bases fitting TRBD2. The germline V gene has CDR1 SGHAT and CDR2 FQNNGV. The V segment lost 1 base and the J segment 5 bases; nucleotides outside the gene matches: 5. This CDR3 has 16 residues. The CDR3 DNA is TGTGCCAGCAGCTTAGCACTAGCGGGGGGTGCGGAGACCCAGTACTTC. Its protein product is CASSLALAGGAETQYF. The full variable domain, rest sourced from reference TRBV11-2 and TRBJ2-5, is EAGVAQSPRYKIIEKRQSVAFWCNPISGHATLYWYQQILGQGPKLLIQFQNNGVVDDSQLPKDRFSAERLKGVDSTLKIQPAKLEDSAVYLCASSLALAGGAETQYFGPGTRLLVL.

In its sample, this clonotype was seen a few times. The chain links TRBV7-2 to TRBJ2-3; either TRBD1 or TRBD2 may fit D (6 bases each). Trimming cost V 1 base and J 8 bases, with 13 bases left between them. The CDR3 sequence is 14 residues long. Germline loops: CDR1 SGHTA, CDR2 FQGNSA. In DNA, the CDR3 is TGTGCCAGCAGCTTAGGACAGGCCGGGGGTACGCAGTATTTT. It encodes CASSLGQAGGTQYF.

The V gene is TRBV12-3 or TRBV12-4, the J gene TRBJ1-5; D might be TRBD1 (6 bases). V gave up 6 bases and J gave up 0 bases, with 15 bases separating them. The CDR3 runs to 16 residues. CDR3 amino acids: CASRGGGADSNQPQHF. DNA of the CDR3: TGTGCCAGCAGGGGCGGGGGGGCGGATAGCAATCAGCCCCAGCATTTT.